This T cell receptor (beta chain) originates from a study of CXCR3-negative and CXCR3-positive naive CD8 T cells. Regarding the study as a whole: Naive cells with CXCR3 showed TRB CDR3s that were more hydrophobic than those in CXCR3-negative naive cells.

As concerns this clonotype: As yet, its antigen is unknown.

UMI labels and 5' RACE were used to prepare the TRB cDNA libraries. Following a re-call of the 5' RACE reads, TCRdb has one entry per CDR3 protein and lacks DNA. The repertoire table contains tens of thousands of distinct CDR3 sequences. Sequenced input: naive CXCR3+ CD8+ T cells from blood. Subset meaning: CD45RO-CCR7+CD27+CD95- naive CD8+ T cells expressing CXCR3 (TNR3+). This TCR came from a human donor in good health. Some clones in this sample may be carry-over from other donors' samples.

CDR3 amino acids: CASSTGQGSYEQYF. This sequence joins TRBV5-1 and TRBJ2-7; the D call from TCRdb, TRBD1, cannot be confirmed without DNA. Germline CDR1 reads SGHRS; CDR2 reads YFSETQ. The CDR3 runs 14 residues.